This T cell receptor (beta chain) was sequenced in a study of cytomegalovirus exposure and HLA in healthy donors. Study-level points and caveats: The authors confirmed in vitro that a few CMV-associated chains were specific for CMV antigens. According to a subsequent analysis, TCR clusters identified in the first cohort showed a tendency to co-occur across the 110 or so validation repertoires.

The germline V gene has CDR1 SGDLS and CDR2 YYNGEE. With 0 bases removed from V and 7 bases from J, the gap between germline ends came to 10 bases. The CDR3 extends over 14 amino acids. A single count supports this clone. Its antigen is still unknown. Profiling relied on immunoSEQ multiplex PCR, and the TCRdb table lists in-frame clones only, not all of them. The sample yields under 250,000 clones, 75% to 90% seen once. The gene calls are TRBV9 and TRBJ2-2; D ambiguous. The TCR comes from a woman between 18 and 29 years old in good health and CMV-seronegative. The sample taken for sequencing was PBMCs. CDR3 nucleotides: TGTGCCAGCAGCGTAGTCGTGGGTAACGGGGAGCTGTTTTTT. It yields the protein CASSVVVGNGELFF.